These T cell receptor beta chains were read from a single sample in a study of T cell responses to AZD1222 COVID-19 vaccine. Produced via immunoSEQ multiplex PCR; TCRdb's table is partial and in-frame only. This sample has 65,000 to 80,000 clones, with around 90% found just once. Material: peripheral blood, obtained on day 0 of AZD1222 vaccination. These receptors were taken from an adult in good health. CDR3s include the opening cysteine and the closing phenylalanine or tryptophan. Fields, in order: D gene, V gene, J gene, clone size, CDR3 DNA, CDR3 protein. D genes are given only for firm matches. Clone size, where shown, is once, few, many, or a class for clones that have expanded.

d_gene: NA; v_gene: TRBV7-2; j_gene: TRBJ1-6; abundance: once; CDR3nt: TGTGCCAGCAGCAAAGGGGGTGATAATTCACCCCTCCACTTT; CDR3aa: CASSKGGDNSPLHF
d_gene: NA; v_gene: TRBV2; j_gene: TRBJ2-1; abundance: NA; CDR3nt: TGTGCCAGCAGTGAACTCGCCCCAAGCCAGTTCTTC; CDR3aa: CASSELAPSQFF
d_gene: NA; v_gene: TRBV25-1; j_gene: TRBJ2-3; abundance: NA; CDR3nt: TGTGCCAGCCTCAACCCAGGCACAGATACGCAGTATTTT; CDR3aa: CASLNPGTDTQYF
d_gene: NA; v_gene: TRBV11-2; j_gene: TRBJ2-1; abundance: NA; CDR3nt: TGTGCCAGCAGCGACTTCTTGAATGAGCAGTTCTTC; CDR3aa: CASSDFLNEQFF
d_gene: TRBD1; v_gene: TRBV5-1; j_gene: TRBJ1-1; abundance: NA; CDR3nt: TGCGCCAGCAGCTTGGTAGTAGGGGGCGGCACTGAAGCTTTCTTT; CDR3aa: CASSLVVGGGTEAFF
d_gene: NA; v_gene: TRBV20-1; j_gene: TRBJ2-1; abundance: NA; CDR3nt: TGCAGTGCTAGGCCAAATAATGAGCAGTTCTTC; CDR3aa: CSARPNNEQFF
d_gene: NA; v_gene: TRBV11-2; j_gene: TRBJ2-1; abundance: NA; CDR3nt: TGTGCCAGCAGCTCCCCCCGGGACTCGCTGGATGAGCAGTTCTTC; CDR3aa: CASSSPRDSLDEQFF
d_gene: NA; v_gene: TRBV6-5; j_gene: TRBJ1-6; abundance: NA; CDR3nt: TGTGCCAGCAGTAAGGGGGACTGGAATTCACCCCTCCACTTT; CDR3aa: CASSKGDWNSPLHF
d_gene: TRBD2; v_gene: TRBV13; j_gene: TRBJ2-5; abundance: NA; CDR3nt: TGTGCCAGCAGCAAGGGACTACAAGGACAAGAGACCCAGTACTTC; CDR3aa: CASSKGLQGQETQYF
d_gene: NA; v_gene: TRBV5-5; j_gene: TRBJ1-5; abundance: NA; CDR3nt: TGTGCCAGCAGCTTGGTCCCGGGGGATCAGCCCCAGCATTTT; CDR3aa: CASSLVPGDQPQHF
d_gene: NA; v_gene: TRBV12-3/TRBV12-4; j_gene: TRBJ2-1; abundance: NA; CDR3nt: TGTGCCAGCCAAGCCCCAGATGAGCAGTTCTTC; CDR3aa: CASQAPDEQFF
d_gene: TRBD1; v_gene: TRBV18; j_gene: TRBJ2-1; abundance: NA; CDR3nt: TGTGCCAGCTCACCACCCACAGGGGTTGAGCAGTTCTTC; CDR3aa: CASSPPTGVEQFF
d_gene: TRBD1; v_gene: TRBV6-5; j_gene: TRBJ1-2; abundance: NA; CDR3nt: TGTGCCAGCAGTTACGGGGGACAGAACTATGGCTACACCTTC; CDR3aa: CASSYGGQNYGYTF
d_gene: NA; v_gene: TRBV24-1; j_gene: TRBJ2-7; abundance: NA; CDR3nt: TGTGCCACCAGTGTTGCATGGGTAGCGGTTGGGGAGCAGTACTTC; CDR3aa: CATSVAWVAVGEQYF
d_gene: NA; v_gene: TRBV7-9; j_gene: TRBJ2-3; abundance: NA; CDR3nt: TGTGCCAGCAGGGCGGGCTGGAACACAGATACGCAGTATTTT; CDR3aa: CASRAGWNTDTQYF
d_gene: NA; v_gene: TRBV2; j_gene: TRBJ2-1; abundance: NA; CDR3nt: TGTGCCAGCAGTGATCACACTAGTTTCTCGGACAATGAGCAGTTCTTC; CDR3aa: CASSDHTSFSDNEQFF
d_gene: NA; v_gene: TRBV30; j_gene: TRBJ1-4; abundance: NA; CDR3nt: TGTGCCTGGAGGGGGGGACGGAATGAACAAGCCGAAAATGAAAAACTGTTTTTT; CDR3aa: CAWRGGRNEQAENEKLFF
d_gene: TRBD2; v_gene: TRBV7-8; j_gene: TRBJ2-7; abundance: once; CDR3nt: TGTGCCAGCAGCTGGACTAGCTTCTCCTACGAGCAGTACTTC; CDR3aa: CASSWTSFSYEQYF
d_gene: NA; v_gene: TRBV19; j_gene: TRBJ1-4; abundance: NA; CDR3nt: TGTGCCAGTAGTGATGGGACTTTGGAGAGTGAAAAACTGTTTTTT; CDR3aa: CASSDGTLESEKLFF
d_gene: NA; v_gene: TRBV11-2; j_gene: TRBJ1-1; abundance: NA; CDR3nt: TGTGCCAGCAGCTCCCTGACGAACACTGAAGCTTTCTTT; CDR3aa: CASSSLTNTEAFF
d_gene: NA; v_gene: TRBV5-6; j_gene: TRBJ2-3; abundance: NA; CDR3nt: TGTGCCAGCAGCTTTCCGGCAGAAAGCACAGATACGCAGTATTTT; CDR3aa: CASSFPAESTDTQYF
d_gene: TRBD2; v_gene: TRBV6-1; j_gene: TRBJ2-3; abundance: NA; CDR3nt: TGTGCCAGCAGTGATCTAGCGGGAGCGGTAGATACGCAGTATTTT; CDR3aa: CASSDLAGAVDTQYF
d_gene: TRBD1; v_gene: TRBV7-9; j_gene: TRBJ1-2; abundance: NA; CDR3nt: TGTGCCAGCAGCGCACAGGGGGTGGACTATGGCTACACCTTC; CDR3aa: CASSAQGVDYGYTF
d_gene: NA; v_gene: TRBV29-1; j_gene: TRBJ1-1; abundance: NA; CDR3nt: TGCAGCGTTGAATTAATCAATAAGGGGGGAGGAGCTTTCTTT; CDR3aa: CSVELINKGGGAFF
d_gene: NA; v_gene: TRBV3-1/TRBV3-2; j_gene: TRBJ2-7; abundance: NA; CDR3nt: TGTGCCAGCAGCCAAGATCCTAGCGAGCAGTACTTC; CDR3aa: CASSQDPSEQYF
d_gene: NA; v_gene: TRBV10-3; j_gene: TRBJ1-1; abundance: NA; CDR3nt: TGTGCCATCAGTTTAGGCGGGGCCGAAGCTTTCTTT; CDR3aa: CAISLGGAEAFF
d_gene: NA; v_gene: TRBV11-3; j_gene: TRBJ2-1; abundance: NA; CDR3nt: TGTGCCAGCAGGTTTAGCTCCTACAATGAGCAGTTCTTC; CDR3aa: CASRFSSYNEQFF
d_gene: TRBD1; v_gene: TRBV6-1; j_gene: TRBJ1-2; abundance: NA; CDR3nt: TGTGCCAGCAGTGATTGGGACAGGGTTGGCTACACCTTC; CDR3aa: CASSDWDRVGYTF
d_gene: TRBD1; v_gene: TRBV4-1; j_gene: TRBJ1-2; abundance: NA; CDR3nt: TGCGCCAGCAGCCCTCTACTCGGGACAGGGTCGTATGGCTACACCTTC; CDR3aa: CASSPLLGTGSYGYTF
d_gene: NA; v_gene: TRBV12-3/TRBV12-4; j_gene: TRBJ1-2; abundance: NA; CDR3nt: TGTGCCAGCACTACACTACAGGGTCCTGGCTACACCTTC; CDR3aa: CASTTLQGPGYTF
d_gene: TRBD1; v_gene: TRBV27; j_gene: TRBJ2-7; abundance: NA; CDR3nt: TGTGCCAGCAGTTCACCGGACAGCTCAGGGGGCTACGAGCAGTACTTC; CDR3aa: CASSSPDSSGGYEQYF
d_gene: TRBD1; v_gene: TRBV6-5; j_gene: TRBJ1-3; abundance: NA; CDR3nt: TGTGCCAGCAGGGGACAGGGCGGATCTGGAAACACCATATATTTT; CDR3aa: CASRGQGGSGNTIYF
d_gene: NA; v_gene: TRBV5-1; j_gene: TRBJ2-7; abundance: NA; CDR3nt: TGCGCCAGCACCTTGAGGGGGAGCTCCTACGAGCAGTACTTC; CDR3aa: CASTLRGSSYEQYF
d_gene: TRBD1; v_gene: TRBV12-3/TRBV12-4; j_gene: TRBJ1-2; abundance: NA; CDR3nt: TGTGCCACACTGACAGGGGTGAGCTATGGCTACACCTTC; CDR3aa: CATLTGVSYGYTF
d_gene: NA; v_gene: TRBV19; j_gene: TRBJ2-7; abundance: few; CDR3nt: TGTGCCAGTAGTATCGGTAGGGTCGACGAGCAGTACTTC; CDR3aa: CASSIGRVDEQYF
d_gene: NA; v_gene: TRBV3-1/TRBV3-2; j_gene: TRBJ1-1; abundance: NA; CDR3nt: TGTGCCAGCAGCCAATCCACAGAGAGAGACACTGAAGCTTTCTTT; CDR3aa: CASSQSTERDTEAFF
d_gene: NA; v_gene: TRBV24-1; j_gene: TRBJ1-2; abundance: NA; CDR3nt: TGTGCCACCAGTGATCCGGTCACAGGGTTAGGCTACACCTTC; CDR3aa: CATSDPVTGLGYTF
d_gene: NA; v_gene: TRBV3-1/TRBV3-2; j_gene: TRBJ1-1; abundance: NA; CDR3nt: TGTGCCAGCAGCCAAGAAGGACAGTTGAACACTGAAGCTTTCTTT; CDR3aa: CASSQEGQLNTEAFF
d_gene: NA; v_gene: TRBV29-1; j_gene: TRBJ1-1; abundance: NA; CDR3nt: TGCAGCGTTGACCAGGGAATTGAAGCTTTCTTT; CDR3aa: CSVDQGIEAFF
d_gene: TRBD1; v_gene: TRBV10-3; j_gene: TRBJ1-6; abundance: NA; CDR3nt: TGTGCCATCAGTGAGGCTCACGGACAGGGAAATTCACCCCTCCACTTT; CDR3aa: CAISEAHGQGNSPLHF
d_gene: TRBD2; v_gene: TRBV7-8; j_gene: TRBJ2-1; abundance: NA; CDR3nt: TGTGCCACAGGACTAGCGAGCTACAATGAGCAGTTCTTC; CDR3aa: CATGLASYNEQFF
d_gene: NA; v_gene: TRBV5-5; j_gene: TRBJ1-2; abundance: NA; CDR3nt: TGTGCCAGCAGCGGGGACACCGCTAACTATGGCTACACCTTC; CDR3aa: CASSGDTANYGYTF
d_gene: NA; v_gene: TRBV29-1; j_gene: TRBJ1-5; abundance: NA; CDR3nt: TGCAGCGTTGCGGAGGGTTTTATCGGCAATCAGCCCCAGCATTTT; CDR3aa: CSVAEGFIGNQPQHF
d_gene: NA; v_gene: TRBV6-5; j_gene: TRBJ1-6; abundance: once; CDR3nt: TGTGCCAGCAGTTACGGGGGGCTGGGTTCACCCCTCCACTTT; CDR3aa: CASSYGGLGSPLHF
d_gene: NA; v_gene: TRBV6-1; j_gene: TRBJ1-2; abundance: NA; CDR3nt: TGTGCCAGCAGTGAGTTGATCTATGGCTACACCTTC; CDR3aa: CASSELIYGYTF